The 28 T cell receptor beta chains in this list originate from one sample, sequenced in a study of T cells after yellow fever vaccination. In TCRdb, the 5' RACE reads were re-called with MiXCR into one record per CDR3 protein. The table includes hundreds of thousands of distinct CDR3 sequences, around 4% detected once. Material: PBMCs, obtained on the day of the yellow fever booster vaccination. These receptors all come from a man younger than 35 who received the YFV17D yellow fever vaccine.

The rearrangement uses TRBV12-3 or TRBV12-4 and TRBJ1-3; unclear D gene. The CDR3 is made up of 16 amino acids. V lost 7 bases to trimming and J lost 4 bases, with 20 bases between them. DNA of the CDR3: TGTGCCAGCATAAGAGACGGCGGAGTGCAAGGAAACACCATATATTTT. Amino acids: CASIRDGGVQGNTIYF.

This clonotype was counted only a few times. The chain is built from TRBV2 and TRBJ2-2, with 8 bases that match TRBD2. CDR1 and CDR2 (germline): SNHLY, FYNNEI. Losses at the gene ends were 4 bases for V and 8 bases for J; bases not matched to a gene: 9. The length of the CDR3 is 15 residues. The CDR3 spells CASSASGGSWGELFF. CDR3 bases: TGTGCCAGCAGTGCAAGCGGGGGCTCCTGGGGGGAGCTGTTTTTT. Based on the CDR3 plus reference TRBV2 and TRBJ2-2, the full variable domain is EPEVTQTPSHQVTQMGQEVILRCVPISNHLYFYWYRQILGQKVEFLVSFYNNEISEKSEIFDDQFSVERPDGSNFTLKIRSTKLEDSAMYFCASSASGGSWGELFFGEGSRLTVL.

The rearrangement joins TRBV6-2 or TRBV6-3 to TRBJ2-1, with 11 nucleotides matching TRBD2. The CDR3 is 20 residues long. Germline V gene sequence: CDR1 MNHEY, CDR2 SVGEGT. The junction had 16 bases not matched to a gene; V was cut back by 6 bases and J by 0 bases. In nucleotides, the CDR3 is TGTGCCAGCAGACCGGGGACAACTAGCGGGGGCCCGAGCTCCTACAATGAGCAGTTCTTC. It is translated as CASRPGTTSGGPSSYNEQFF.

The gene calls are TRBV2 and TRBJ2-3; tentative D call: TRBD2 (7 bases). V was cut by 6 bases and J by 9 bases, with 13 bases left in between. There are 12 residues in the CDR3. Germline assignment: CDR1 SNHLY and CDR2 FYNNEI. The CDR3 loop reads CASSWPGGTQYF. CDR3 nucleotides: TGTGCCAGCAGCTGGCCGGGGGGCACGCAGTATTTT.

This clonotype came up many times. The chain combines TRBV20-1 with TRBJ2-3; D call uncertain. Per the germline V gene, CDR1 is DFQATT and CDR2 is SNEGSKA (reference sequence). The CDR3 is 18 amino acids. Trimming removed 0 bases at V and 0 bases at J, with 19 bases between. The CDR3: CSARDEGTETPSTDTQYF. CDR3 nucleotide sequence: TGCAGTGCTAGAGATGAAGGAACAGAGACCCCTAGCACAGATACGCAGTATTTT.

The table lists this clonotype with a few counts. CDR3 nucleotide sequence: TGCAGTGCTAGACCCCCGGGGGCAAGGACTGAAGCTTTCTTT. Translated, it gives CSARPPGARTEAFF. The chain carries TRBV20-1 and TRBJ1-1, with TRBD1 as a possible D gene (6 bases). V lost 2 bases and J 5 bases, leaving 15 bases between the germline ends. This CDR3 is 14 amino acids long. Germline-derived CDR1 and CDR2 are DFQATT and SNEGSKA (reference sequence).

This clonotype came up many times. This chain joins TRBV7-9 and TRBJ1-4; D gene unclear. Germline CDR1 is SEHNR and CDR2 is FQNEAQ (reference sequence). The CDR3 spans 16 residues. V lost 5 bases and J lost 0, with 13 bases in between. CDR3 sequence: CASSENAGATNEKLFF. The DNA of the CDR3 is TGTGCCAGCAGCGAAAACGCGGGAGCAACTAATGAAAAACTGTTTTTT.

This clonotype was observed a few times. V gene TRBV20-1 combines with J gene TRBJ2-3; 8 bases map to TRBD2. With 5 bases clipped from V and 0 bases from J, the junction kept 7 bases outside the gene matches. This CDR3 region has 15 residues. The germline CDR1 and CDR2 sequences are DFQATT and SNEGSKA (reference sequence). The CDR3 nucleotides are TGCAGTGCTTCCTCCACTAGCGGTAGCACAGATACGCAGTATTTT. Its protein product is CSASSTSGSTDTQYF.

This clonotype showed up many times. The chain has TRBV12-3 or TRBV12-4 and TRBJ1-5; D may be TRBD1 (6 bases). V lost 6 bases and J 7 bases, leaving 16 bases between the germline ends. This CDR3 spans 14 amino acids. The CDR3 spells CASRRGGLGQPQHF. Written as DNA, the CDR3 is TGTGCCAGCAGAAGGGGGGGTCTCGGCCAGCCCCAGCATTTT.

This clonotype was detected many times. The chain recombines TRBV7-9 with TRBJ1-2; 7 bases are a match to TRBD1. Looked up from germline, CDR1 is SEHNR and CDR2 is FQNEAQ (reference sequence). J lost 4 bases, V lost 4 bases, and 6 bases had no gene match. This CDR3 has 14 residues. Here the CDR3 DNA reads TGTGCCAGCAGCTCACCGACAGGGTTCTATGGCTACACCTTC. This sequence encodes CASSSPTGFYGYTF.

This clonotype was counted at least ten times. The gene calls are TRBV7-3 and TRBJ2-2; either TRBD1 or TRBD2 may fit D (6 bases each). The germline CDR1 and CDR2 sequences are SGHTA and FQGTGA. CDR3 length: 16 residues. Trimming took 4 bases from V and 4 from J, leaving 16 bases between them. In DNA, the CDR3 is TGTGCCAGCAGCTCGCTCGGGGGCCCGGGCACCGGGGAGCTGTTTTTT. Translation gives CASSSLGGPGTGELFF.

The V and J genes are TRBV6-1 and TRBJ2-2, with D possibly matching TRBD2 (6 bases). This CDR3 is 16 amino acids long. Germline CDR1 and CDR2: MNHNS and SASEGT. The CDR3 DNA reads TGTGCTCTCGACGGGGGACGGGGTTGGAACACCGGGGAGCTGTTTTTT. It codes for CALDGGRGWNTGELFF.

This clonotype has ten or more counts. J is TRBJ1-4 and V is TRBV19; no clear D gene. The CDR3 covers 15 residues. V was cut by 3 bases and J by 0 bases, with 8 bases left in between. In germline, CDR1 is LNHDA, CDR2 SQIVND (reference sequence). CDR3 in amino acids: CASSIGGATNEKLFF. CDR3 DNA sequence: TGTGCCAGTAGTATTGGCGGTGCAACTAATGAAAAACTGTTTTTT.

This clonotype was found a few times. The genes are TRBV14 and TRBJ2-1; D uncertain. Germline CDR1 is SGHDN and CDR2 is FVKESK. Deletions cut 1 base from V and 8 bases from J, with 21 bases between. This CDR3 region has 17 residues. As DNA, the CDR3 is TGTGCCAGCAGCCAAGTACGGTCCGGAAAATTTGGCGATGAGCAGTTCTTC. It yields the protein CASSQVRSGKFGDEQFF.

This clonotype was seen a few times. The chain's CDR3 is CASSVRGTEQFF. CDR3 DNA: TGTGCCAGCAGCGTTCGGGGGACTGAGCAGTTCTTC. V is TRBV9 and J is TRBJ2-1, with D maybe TRBD2 (6 bases). Per germline, CDR1 SGDLS and CDR2 YYNGEE. Trimming removed 2 bases at V and 9 bases at J, with 9 bases between. The CDR3 length is 12 residues.

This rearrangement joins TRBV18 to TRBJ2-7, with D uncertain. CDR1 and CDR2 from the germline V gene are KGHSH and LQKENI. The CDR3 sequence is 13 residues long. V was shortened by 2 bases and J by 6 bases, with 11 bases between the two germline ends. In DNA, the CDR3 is TGTGCCAGCTCACCAAGCAGATTTGGCGAGCAGTACGTC. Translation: CASSPSRFGEQYV.

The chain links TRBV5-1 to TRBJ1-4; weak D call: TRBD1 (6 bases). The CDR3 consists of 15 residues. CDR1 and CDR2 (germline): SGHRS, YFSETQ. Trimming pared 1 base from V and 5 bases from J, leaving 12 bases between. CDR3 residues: CASSLTGKRNEKLFF. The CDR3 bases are TGCGCCAGCAGCTTGACAGGGAAGCGAAATGAAAAACTGTTTTTT.

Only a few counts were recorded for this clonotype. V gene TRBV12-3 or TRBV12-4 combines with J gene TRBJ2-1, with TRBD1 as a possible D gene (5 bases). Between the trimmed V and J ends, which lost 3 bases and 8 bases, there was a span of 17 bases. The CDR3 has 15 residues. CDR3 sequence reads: CASSFLRQLKHEQFF. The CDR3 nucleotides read TGTGCCAGCAGTTTCCTAAGACAGCTAAAGCATGAGCAGTTCTTC.

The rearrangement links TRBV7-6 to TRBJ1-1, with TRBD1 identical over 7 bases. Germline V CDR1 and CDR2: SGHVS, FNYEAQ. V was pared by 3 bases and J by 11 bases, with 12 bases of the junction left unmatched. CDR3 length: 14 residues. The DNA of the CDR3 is TGTGCCAGCAGCTTCACAGGGGACCCCACCCGGGCTTTCTTT. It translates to CASSFTGDPTRAFF.

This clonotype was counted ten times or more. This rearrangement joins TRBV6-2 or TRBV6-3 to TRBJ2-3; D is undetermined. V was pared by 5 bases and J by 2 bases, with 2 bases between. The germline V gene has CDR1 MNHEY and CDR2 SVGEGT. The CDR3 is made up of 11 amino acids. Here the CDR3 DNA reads TGTGCCAGCAGTGCCACAGATACGCAGTATTTT. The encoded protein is CASSATDTQYF.

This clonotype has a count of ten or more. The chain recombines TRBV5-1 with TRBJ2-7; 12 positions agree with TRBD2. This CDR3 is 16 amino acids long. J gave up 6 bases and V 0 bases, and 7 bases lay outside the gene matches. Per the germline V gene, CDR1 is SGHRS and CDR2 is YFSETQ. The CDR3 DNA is TGCGCCAGCAGCTTGGCCGGACTAGCGGGGCCCCGCGAGCAGTACTTC. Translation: CASSLAGLAGPREQYF.

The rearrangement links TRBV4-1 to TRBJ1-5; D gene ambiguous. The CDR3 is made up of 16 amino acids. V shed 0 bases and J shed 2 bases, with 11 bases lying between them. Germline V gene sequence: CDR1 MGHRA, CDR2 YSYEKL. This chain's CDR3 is CASSQEEDLGNQPQHF. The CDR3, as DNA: TGCGCCAGCAGCCAAGAGGAGGATCTTGGCAATCAGCCCCAGCATTTT.

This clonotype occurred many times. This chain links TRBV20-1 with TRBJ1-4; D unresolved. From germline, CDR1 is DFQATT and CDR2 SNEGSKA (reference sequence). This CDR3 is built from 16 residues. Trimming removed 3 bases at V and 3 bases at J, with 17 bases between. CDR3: CSASWVDQGSNEKLFF. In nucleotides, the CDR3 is TGCAGTGCTAGTTGGGTGGACCAAGGCTCTAATGAAAAACTGTTTTTT.

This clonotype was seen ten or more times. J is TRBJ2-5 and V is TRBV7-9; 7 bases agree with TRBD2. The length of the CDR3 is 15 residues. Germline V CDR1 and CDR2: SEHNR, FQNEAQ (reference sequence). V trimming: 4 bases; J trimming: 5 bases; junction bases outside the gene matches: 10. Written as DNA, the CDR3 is TGTGCCAGCAGCTCAGCGGGAACGTGGGGGGAGACCCAGTACTTC. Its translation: CASSSAGTWGETQYF.

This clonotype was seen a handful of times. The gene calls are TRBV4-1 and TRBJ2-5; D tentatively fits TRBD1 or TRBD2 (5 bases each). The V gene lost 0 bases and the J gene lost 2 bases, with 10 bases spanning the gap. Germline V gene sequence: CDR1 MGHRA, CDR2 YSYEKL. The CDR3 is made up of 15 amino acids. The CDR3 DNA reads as TGCGCCAGCAGCCAAGAAGGGACCCTTCAAGAGACCCAGTACTTC. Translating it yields CASSQEGTLQETQYF.

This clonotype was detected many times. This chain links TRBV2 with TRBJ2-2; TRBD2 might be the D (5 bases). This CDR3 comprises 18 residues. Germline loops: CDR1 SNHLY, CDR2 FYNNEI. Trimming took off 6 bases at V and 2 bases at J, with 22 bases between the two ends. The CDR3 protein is CASRFRLGGSENTGELFF. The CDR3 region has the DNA TGTGCCAGCAGATTCCGGCTTGGCGGGTCAGAAAACACCGGGGAGCTGTTTTTT.

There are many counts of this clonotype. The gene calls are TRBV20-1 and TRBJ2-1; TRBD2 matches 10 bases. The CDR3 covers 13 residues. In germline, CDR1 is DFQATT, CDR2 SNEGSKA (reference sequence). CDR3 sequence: CRPTAGGLNEQFF. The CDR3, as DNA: TGCAGGCCCACAGCGGGGGGGCTCAATGAGCAGTTCTTC.

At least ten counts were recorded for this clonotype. Written as DNA, the CDR3 is TGTGCCAGCAGTTACTCGAACCCGGGATCCGGGTACGAGCAGTACTTC. This encodes CASSYSNPGSGYEQYF. The chain is built from TRBV6-5 and TRBJ2-7, with a tentative D call TRBD2 (5 bases). Germline CDR1 and CDR2: MNHEY and SVGAGI. Trimming shortened V by 0 bases and J by 4 bases, and 16 bases separated the two germline ends. The CDR3 covers 16 residues.